Each of the 25 T cell receptor beta chains below was sequenced from the same sample in a study of T cell repertoires in cytomegalovirus infection. No cognate antigen is known for these TCRs. MiXCR, applied by TCRdb to the reads, yields one record per CDR3 protein. Among 370,000 or so distinct CDR3 sequences listed, roughly a third were seen once. The sequences come from cultured PBMCs, collected from culture after CMV antigen stimulation. These TCRs come from a human donor in good health (CMV status not recorded). Some clones in this sample may be carry-over from other donors' samples.

The rearrangement joins TRBV5-6 to TRBJ2-1; 7 bases are a match to TRBD2. V lost 4 bases and J lost 0; bases outside the gene matches: 13. This CDR3 has 18 amino acids. Germline assignment: CDR1 SGHDT and CDR2 YYEEEE. CDR3 protein: CASSPLFWRESSYNEQFF. In DNA, the CDR3 is TGTGCCAGCAGCCCTCTGTTTTGGCGGGAGAGCTCCTACAATGAGCAGTTCTTC.

This clonotype was seen many times. The chain couples TRBV7-6 to TRBJ2-3; tentative D call: TRBD1 (6 bases). From germline, CDR1 is SGHVS and CDR2 FNYEAQ. This CDR3 contains 16 residues. V was cut by 3 bases and J by 4 bases, with 17 bases left in between. CDR3 nucleotides: TGTGCCAGCAGCTTTCTCTCCACAGGGTATCCAGATACGCAGTATTTT. Residues: CASSFLSTGYPDTQYF.

The chain employs TRBV9 and TRBJ2-6, with D possibly being TRBD1 (5 bases). The V end was cut by 4 bases, the J end by 2 bases, with 10 bases between. Looked up from germline, CDR1 is SGDLS and CDR2 is YYNGEE. This CDR3 comprises 15 residues. In DNA, the CDR3 is TGTGCCAGCAGCTCAGGACAACCTGGGGCCAACGTCCTGACTTTC. Translation: CASSSGQPGANVLTF.

This clonotype was observed a few times. This chain connects TRBV20-1 to TRBJ2-1; D is unclear. Germline-derived CDR1 and CDR2 are DFQATT and SNEGSKA (reference sequence). The CDR3 runs to 10 residues. The V end was cut by 2 bases, the J end by 5 bases, with 1 base between. CDR3 DNA sequence: TGCAGTGCTAGAAACAATGAGCAGTTCTTC. Translating it yields CSARNNEQFF.

This rearrangement joins TRBV3-1 to TRBJ2-1; 8 nucleotides agree with TRBD2. J was trimmed by 3 bases and V by 4 bases; bases with no gene match: 8. There are 16 residues in the CDR3. Germline V lookup: CDR1 LGHDT, CDR2 YNNKEL (reference sequence). CDR3 in amino acids: CASSPRLALGYNEQFF. The CDR3 nucleotides are TGTGCCAGCAGCCCGAGACTAGCGTTAGGCTACAATGAGCAGTTCTTC.

The chain links TRBV19 to TRBJ1-1; D might be TRBD1 (6 bases). Germline CDR1 LNHDA, CDR2 SQIVND (reference sequence). The CDR3 covers 15 residues. V lost 5 bases and J lost 3, with 16 bases in between. The CDR3 sequence is CASSPWGGPHTEAFF. Here the CDR3 DNA reads TGTGCCAGTAGTCCCTGGGGGGGGCCCCACACTGAAGCTTTCTTT.

The V call is TRBV7-6, the J call TRBJ2-1; 11 bases agree with TRBD2. CDR1 SGHVS and CDR2 FNYEAQ come from the germline V gene. CDR3 length: 16 residues. V shed 1 base and J 10 bases; nucleotides not matched to a gene: 9. The CDR3 sequence: CASSLGTSGGRGEQFF. CDR3 in DNA: TGTGCCAGCAGCTTAGGAACTAGCGGGGGCAGGGGAGAGCAGTTCTTC.

The chain has TRBV30 and TRBJ2-5; TRBD2 agrees at 9 bases. Germline values: CDR1 GTSNPN, CDR2 SVGIG (reference sequence). Losses at the gene ends were 1 base for V and 5 bases for J; bases not matched to a gene: 2. This CDR3 is built from 13 residues. CDR3 in amino acids: CAWSASGVETQYF. The CDR3 nucleotides are TGTGCCTGGAGTGCTAGCGGGGTGGAGACCCAGTACTTC.

The rearrangement joins TRBV6-2 or TRBV6-3 to TRBJ2-7; possibly TRBD1 or TRBD2 for D (5 bases each). V was shortened by 0 bases and J by 7 bases, with 10 bases between the two germline ends. CDR3 length equals 13 residues. The V gene's germline CDR1 is MNHEY and CDR2 SVGEGT. The DNA of the CDR3 is TGTGCCAGCAGTTACTCGAAGAGGGGTGAGCAGTACGTC. It specifies CASSYSKRGEQYV.

This chain's CDR3 is CASSLWAGPRYEQYF. CDR3 in DNA: TGTGCCAGCAGTTTATGGGCCGGCCCCCGTTACGAGCAGTACTTC. The J gene is TRBJ2-7, the V gene TRBV28; D not certain. This CDR3 comprises 15 residues. Germline V lookup: CDR1 MDHEN, CDR2 SYDVKM. The V and J ends lost 0 bases and 4 bases respectively, with 13 bases between them.

V and J are TRBV5-4 and TRBJ2-5; 7 nucleotides align to TRBD1. V was pared by 1 base and J by 6 bases, with 3 bases of the junction left unmatched. The CDR3 is made up of 13 amino acids. The germline gives CDR1 SGHNT, CDR2 YYREEE (reference sequence). The CDR3 DNA reads as TGTGCCAGCAGCTTGTACAGGGGTCAGACCCAGTACTTC. Translation gives CASSLYRGQTQYF.

V gene TRBV20-1 combines with J gene TRBJ2-3; 10 nucleotides agree with TRBD2. Germline V CDR1 and CDR2: DFQATT, SNEGSKA (reference sequence). This CDR3 comprises 19 residues. Germline trimming cut 0 bases from V and 0 bases from J; bases unmatched to any gene: 12. The CDR3 DNA reads TGCAGTGCTAGAGACCCCCTGGCTAGCGGGAGCCCTAGCACAGATACGCAGTATTTT. This translates into CSARDPLASGSPSTDTQYF.

This chain connects TRBV10-3 to TRBJ2-6; a weak D match, TRBD1 (5 bases). Per germline, CDR1 ENHRY and CDR2 SYGVKD. CDR3 length: 18 residues. V was cut by 2 bases and J by 0 bases, with 14 bases left in between. The CDR3 sequence is CAISEGPQGFSGANVLTF. The CDR3 DNA reads as TGTGCCATCAGTGAGGGGCCGCAGGGATTCTCTGGGGCCAACGTCCTGACTTTC.

V gene TRBV7-2 combines with J gene TRBJ1-6; no clear D gene. CDR1 and CDR2 (germline): SGHTA, FQGNSA. This CDR3 has 15 amino acids. Trimming pared 5 bases from V and 7 bases from J, leaving 15 bases between. The CDR3 DNA reads TGTGCCAGCAGCCCACGCCTTGGAGCGAATTCACCCCTCCACTTT. It codes for CASSPRLGANSPLHF.

This clonotype was seen a few times. The chain joins TRBV19 to TRBJ2-3; 7 positions agree with TRBD2. Germline V gives CDR1 LNHDA, CDR2 SQIVND (reference sequence). This CDR3 region has 17 residues. With 1 base clipped from V and 5 bases from J, the junction kept 12 bases outside the gene matches. CDR3: CASSIGSGMRGEDTQYF. CDR3 in DNA: TGTGCCAGTAGTATAGGAAGCGGGATGAGAGGGGAAGATACGCAGTATTTT.

The chain recombines TRBV6-2 or TRBV6-3 with TRBJ2-1, with a tentative D call TRBD2 (6 bases). Germline-derived CDR1 and CDR2 are MNHEY and SVGEGT. Trimming left V 11 bases short and J 4 bases short, with 15 bases between. The CDR3 covers 13 residues. CDR3 sequence: CACTAGWYNEQFF. DNA of the CDR3: TGTGCCTGCACCGCGGGATGGTACAATGAGCAGTTCTTC.

J is TRBJ2-2 and V is TRBV7-2, with 8 bases lining up with TRBD2. The ends lost 5 bases at V and 4 bases at J; junction bases unmatched: 9. Germline CDR1 is SGHTA and CDR2 is FQGNSA. The CDR3 extends over 16 amino acids. DNA for the CDR3: TGTGCCAGCAGCGTAAACAGCGGGAGTCTCACCGGGGAGCTGTTTTTT. Translation gives CASSVNSGSLTGELFF.

The chain is built from TRBV27 and TRBJ2-5; 9 nucleotides agree with TRBD1. CDR3 length: 17 amino acids. The germline V gene has CDR1 MNHEY and CDR2 SMNVEV (reference sequence). V lost 8 bases and J lost 6; bases outside the gene matches: 19. This CDR3 is CASSERENRGRSKTQYF. The DNA of the CDR3 is TGTGCCAGCTCGGAACGGGAAAACAGGGGGCGATCGAAGACCCAGTACTTC.

The sample holds a few counts of this clonotype. The genes are TRBV20-1 and TRBJ2-7, with 7 positions matching TRBD2. This CDR3 spans 13 amino acids. V lost 2 bases, J lost 2 bases, and 3 bases stayed unmatched. Germline-derived CDR1 and CDR2 are DFQATT and SNEGSKA (reference sequence). The CDR3 spells CSARLAATYEQYF. The CDR3 nucleotides read TGCAGTGCTAGACTAGCGGCGACCTACGAGCAGTACTTC.

This clonotype was picked up a small number of times. The J gene is TRBJ2-2, the V gene TRBV6-6; D is unresolved. This CDR3 is 15 amino acids long. Trimming removed 8 bases at V and 4 bases at J, with 17 bases between. Germline assignment: CDR1 MNHNY and CDR2 SVGAGI (reference sequence). CDR3 in amino acids: CASFSRTASTGELFF. In DNA form, the CDR3 reads TGTGCCAGCTTTTCCAGGACGGCTAGCACCGGGGAGCTGTTTTTT.

The chain links TRBV6-6 to TRBJ2-1; 11 positions agree with TRBD2. Germline V lookup: CDR1 MNHNY, CDR2 SVGAGI (reference sequence). The V and J ends lost 5 bases and 7 bases, in that order; junction bases with no gene match: 10. CDR3 size: 16 residues. This CDR3 reads CASSPASSGRRNEQFF. In nucleotides, the CDR3 is TGTGCCAGCAGTCCCGCCTCTAGCGGGAGGAGGAATGAGCAGTTCTTC.

V gene TRBV28 combines with J gene TRBJ1-1; D is perhaps TRBD1 (6 bases). V lost 5 bases to trimming and J lost 6 bases, with 16 bases between them. The CDR3 runs to 14 residues. The V gene's germline CDR1 is MDHEN and CDR2 SYDVKM. CDR3 DNA sequence: TGTGCCAGCAGTATCTGGACAGATTCGGCTGAAGCTTTCTTT. The encoded protein is CASSIWTDSAEAFF.

This clonotype was seen only a few times. The chain links TRBV12-3 or TRBV12-4 to TRBJ2-5, with TRBD1 matching 10 bases. This CDR3 has 19 residues. The J segment lost 5 bases and the V segment lost 5 bases, leaving 20 bases of the junction unmatched. The CDR3 region has the DNA TGTGCCAGCAGTCCCTATCCGGGACAGGGGAACTACCGAGGGGAGACCCAGTACTTC. This gives the protein CASSPYPGQGNYRGETQYF.

The rearrangement joins TRBV4-1 to TRBJ2-5; 7 nucleotides agree with TRBD1. In germline, CDR1 is MGHRA, CDR2 YSYEKL. The ends lost 1 base at V and 1 base at J; junction bases unmatched: 6. The CDR3 runs to 16 residues. The CDR3 region has the DNA TGCGCCAGCAGCCAAGGTCCGGGACAGTTCCAAGAGACCCAGTACTTC. It yields the protein CASSQGPGQFQETQYF.

V usage is TRBV12-3 or TRBV12-4 and J usage is TRBJ1-2, with D perhaps matching TRBD1 (5 bases). This CDR3 is built from 15 residues. V gave up 2 bases and J gave up 2 bases, with 12 bases separating them. The CDR3 sequence: CASSLHGAGNYGYTF. CDR3 coding DNA: TGTGCCAGCAGTTTACATGGGGCAGGAAACTATGGCTACACCTTC.